This entry describes one TCR beta chain. This record belongs to a study of blood T cell repertoires in COVID-19. The repertoire was sequenced with immunoSEQ multiplex PCR; TCRdb's copy has only in-frame clones and lacks some. The sample carries 95,000 to 110,000 clones, 84% recorded once. The V end was cut by 7 bases, the J end by 2 bases, with 14 bases between. The CDR3 is made up of 15 amino acids. Germline V gives CDR1 LNHDA, CDR2 SQIVND (reference sequence). The chain combines TRBV19 with TRBJ2-2; D possibly corresponds to TRBD2 (6 bases). The TCR comes from a human donor in a cohort sampled during active COVID-19. Sequencing used peripheral blood. CDR3: CASTRDWDNTGELFF. The DNA of the CDR3 is TGTGCCAGTACCAGGGACTGGGATAACACCGGGGAGCTGTTTTTT.